The 19 T cell receptor beta chains in this list originate from one sample, sequenced in a study of CD4 T cells in relation to SARS-CoV-2 and coronaviruses. Before the COVID-19 pandemic, during about 2010-2018, CD4+ T cells were taken from unexposed donors. Isolation of CD4+ T cells took place after about 9 days in culture. The antigens of these receptors remain unknown. Sequencing was performed with immunoSEQ multiplex PCR; in TCRdb, only in-frame clones are kept and a portion is missing. Of just under 20,000 clones listed, just under 75% are singletons. The sample comprised CD4+ T cells from PBMCs, cultured in vitro. The receptors shown here come from a human donor in good health.

This chain links TRBV7-2 with TRBJ2-7; 7 bases are shared with TRBD1. Germline CDR1 reads SGHTA; CDR2 reads FQGNSA. The CDR3 totals 13 residues. V shed 3 bases, J shed 2 bases, and the junction held 1 base outside the gene matches. In nucleotides, the CDR3 is TGTGCCAGCAGCTTTACAGGGGCCTACGAGCAGTACTTC. This translates into CASSFTGAYEQYF.

The CDR3: CASSLYIEETQYF. The CDR3 nucleotides are TGTGCCAGCAGCTTATATATAGAAGAGACCCAGTACTTC. The chain has TRBV11-3 and TRBJ2-5, with D unresolved. CDR1 SGHNT and CDR2 YENEEA come from the germline V gene. This CDR3 comprises 13 residues. V was pared by 2 bases and J by 3 bases, with 7 bases between.

This clone was counted a few times. The chain employs TRBV2 and TRBJ1-2; no clear D. Trimming pared 7 bases from V and 8 bases from J, leaving 17 bases between. The CDR3 loop spans 13 amino acids. CDR1 is SNHLY and CDR2 is FYNNEI in the germline V gene. The CDR3 loop reads CASMGRAIGGYTF. Here the CDR3 DNA reads TGTGCCAGCATGGGTCGAGCGATCGGAGGCTACACCTTC.

V usage is TRBV3-1 (or the pseudogene TRBV3-2) and J usage is TRBJ2-2; 7 nucleotides match TRBD2. The trim removed 0 bases at V and 4 bases at J, leaving 2 bases unmatched. CDR1 is LGHDT and CDR2 is YNNKEL in the germline V gene (reference sequence). There are 15 residues in the CDR3. The CDR3 loop reads CASSQDLAATGELFF. The CDR3 bases are TGTGCCAGCAGCCAAGATCTAGCGGCCACCGGGGAGCTGTTTTTT.

A few counts support this clone. The junction differs from germline at one of its ends, possibly a read error. V usage is TRBV7-7 and J usage is TRBJ2-2; 11 bases match TRBD1. The CDR3 spans 16 residues. Germline V gives CDR1 SSHAT, CDR2 FNYEAQ (reference sequence). This CDR3 reads CASSLGTGGNTGELFF. The CDR3 bases are TGTGCTAGCAGCTTAGGGACAGGGGGGAACACCGGGGAGCTGTTTTTT.

V gene TRBV11-3 combines with J gene TRBJ2-2, with no clear D. V was clipped by 4 bases and J by 7 bases, with 10 bases between them. Germline values: CDR1 SGHNT, CDR2 YENEEA. The CDR3 has 13 amino acids. CDR3 protein: CASSYKYDGELFF. The CDR3 nucleotides read TGTGCCAGCAGCTATAAGTACGACGGGGAGCTGTTTTTT.

This chain uses TRBV10-3 with TRBJ2-5, with a tentative D call TRBD2 (6 bases). Trimming pared 3 bases from V and 7 bases from J, leaving 12 bases between. Per the germline V gene, CDR1 is ENHRY and CDR2 is SYGVKD. The CDR3 covers 13 residues. CDR3 nucleotide sequence: TGTGCCATCAGTGATGGGGACTGGGGGACCCAGTACTTC. As protein: CAISDGDWGTQYF.

This clone is labeled large. The CDR3 nucleotides are TGTGCCAGCCTGAGGGGGTACTCCTACGAGCAGTACTTC. Amino acid sequence: CASLRGYSYEQYF. The gene calls are TRBV6-6 and TRBJ2-7; perhaps TRBD1 as D (6 bases). This CDR3 contains 13 residues. Germline loops: CDR1 MNHNY, CDR2 SVGAGI (reference sequence). The V and J ends lost 8 bases and 0 bases respectively, with 11 bases between them.

This sequence joins TRBV25-1 and TRBJ1-6; 12 bases line up with TRBD1. The ends lost 6 bases at V and 9 bases at J; junction bases unmatched: 6. CDR1 is MGHDK, CDR2 SYGVNS, per germline. The CDR3 is 15 residues long. CDR3 sequence (DNA): TGTGCCAGCAGGACCGGGACAGGGGGCTCTTCACCCCTCCACTTT. This sequence encodes CASRTGTGGSSPLHF.

The rearrangement joins TRBV6-5 to TRBJ2-7, with TRBD2 matching 9 bases. The CDR3 sequence is 15 residues long. Germline V CDR1 and CDR2: MNHEY, SVGAGI. Trimming cost V 6 bases and J 5 bases; bases outside gene matches: 11. CDR3 coding DNA: TGTGCCAGCAGCGGAGGACTAGCGTCCCAGAACGAGCAGTACTTC. It specifies CASSGGLASQNEQYF.

CDR3: CASNAREKAQYF. For the CDR3, the DNA is TGCGCCAGCAACGCCAGAGAAAAGGCGCAGTATTTT. The chain links TRBV10-1 to TRBJ2-3, with no clear D. V was shortened by 7 bases and J by 10 bases, with 15 bases between the two germline ends. The CDR3 contains 12 residues. Germline V gene data show CDR1 as WNHNN and CDR2 as SYGVQD (reference sequence).

The rearrangement uses TRBV5-1 and TRBJ1-1; D is possibly TRBD1 (5 bases). The ends were cut back, 4 bases at V and 3 bases at J, with 16 bases in the middle. Germline CDR1 SGHRS, CDR2 YFSETQ. This CDR3 contains 15 residues. CDR3 nucleotide sequence: TGCGCCAGCAGCCTCCTCTTGGGACGGGACACTGAAGCTTTCTTT. Encoded protein: CASSLLLGRDTEAFF.

This clone was seen a single time. The chain employs TRBV5-8 and TRBJ1-1; D possibly corresponds to TRBD1 (6 bases). The CDR3 spans 15 residues. The V and J ends lost 4 bases and 1 base respectively, with 14 bases between them. From germline, CDR1 is SGHTS and CDR2 YDEGEE. The chain's CDR3 is CASSILGTPNTEAFF. As DNA, the CDR3 is TGTGCCAGCAGCATATTGGGGACACCGAACACTGAAGCTTTCTTT.

V gene TRBV19 combines with J gene TRBJ2-7; D remains ambiguous. CDR1 and CDR2 from the germline V gene are LNHDA and SQIVND (reference sequence). The V gene lost 6 bases and the J gene lost 4 bases, with 13 bases spanning the gap. The CDR3 spans 13 residues. CDR3 sequence: CASSLDGKYEQYF. The CDR3 DNA sequence: TGTGCCAGTAGCCTCGACGGAAAATACGAGCAGTACTTC.

The chain recombines TRBV5-5 with TRBJ2-7; TRBD2 might be the D (7 bases). The CDR3 extends over 13 amino acids. The germline V gene encodes CDR1 SGHKS and CDR2 YYEKEE (reference sequence). With 3 bases removed from V and 5 bases from J, the gap between germline ends came to 12 bases. The CDR3 nucleotides read TGTGCCAGCAGCTGGAGGGGGGGGGACGAGCAGTACTTC. This codes for CASSWRGGDEQYF.

The chain links TRBV6-5 to TRBJ2-7; 7 bases map to TRBD2. The CDR3 has 15 amino acids. CDR1 is MNHEY and CDR2 is SVGAGI in the germline V gene. V lost 5 bases to trimming and J lost 0 bases; unmatched junction nucleotides: 7. In nucleotides, the CDR3 is TGTGCCAGCAGTCGCGGACTAGGTCGCTCCTACGAGCAGTACTTC. This encodes CASSRGLGRSYEQYF.

This clone was detected only once. The CDR3 region has the DNA TGTGCCAGCAGCCCCCAGGGGGCGCGTCGGATGAGTGGCTACACCTTC. Its translation is CASSPQGARRMSGYTF. V and J are TRBV7-2 and TRBJ1-2; 8 bases agree with TRBD1. Germline trimming cut 5 bases from V and 7 bases from J; bases unmatched to any gene: 15. The CDR3 is made up of 16 amino acids. The germline CDR1 and CDR2 sequences are SGHTA and FQGNSA.

The J gene is TRBJ2-1, the V gene TRBV30; D is ambiguous. Germline V lookup: CDR1 GTSNPN, CDR2 SVGIG (reference sequence). The CDR3 length is 12 residues. V shed 5 bases and J shed 4 bases, with 9 bases lying between them. The CDR3, as DNA: TGTGCCTGGTCCGGATCTTACAATGAGCAGTTCTTC. Translation: CAWSGSYNEQFF.

This chain joins TRBV6-2 or TRBV6-3 and TRBJ1-1; tentative D call: TRBD1 (5 bases). This CDR3 has 16 amino acids. The V end lost 5 bases, the J end lost 4 bases, and 20 bases lay between the germline ends. Germline V gives CDR1 MNHEY, CDR2 SVGEGT. Here the CDR3 reads CASSPARAASGTEAFF. The CDR3 DNA reads as TGTGCCAGCAGTCCGGCCAGGGCGGCGTCGGGCACTGAAGCTTTCTTT.